This entry concerns a single TCR beta chain. Its antigen target is currently unknown. No much larger clonotype is one base removed from it; base qualities were not supplied. The library was generated by multiplex PCR. The sequencing machine was an Illumina HiSeq 4000. iRepertoire HTBI primers and Arm-PCR amplification of CDR3 regions were used to construct TCR beta libraries. Before sequencing, the PCR products underwent gel purification. In the paper's pipeline: Gene usage analysis of CDR3 amino acid clonotypes relied on the 60 or so TRBV and over 13 TRBJ segments identified across samples. COPE and FqMerger were used to merge filtered high-quality paired reads into contigs. BLAST was used to align contigs to IMGT TRBV, TRBD and TRBJ reference genes, with CDR3 defined following IMGT. Clonotypes above 0.1% frequency were classified as highly expanded clones. Repertoire diversity was measured by Shannon entropy, and V-J evenness by the Gini coefficient. Clonotypes shared by more than one individual were considered public. TCRdb reran the public reads through fastp at Q25 and MiXCR, keeping productive beta chains. CDR3 protein duplicates are merged, each entry listing the most common genes and DNA. For this entry, the V and J calls and clone size follow TCRdb and not the study's own pipeline. The table for this sample lists under 250,000 distinct CDR3 sequences; roughly 18% of them were counted only once. 12% of the sample goes to the ten largest clones.

From a lookup of the germline V gene, CDR1 and CDR2 are SGHDT and YYEEEE. Trimming costs V 1 base and J 4 bases, and their ends lie 11 bases apart. The CDR3 runs 14 residues from the cysteine to the phenylalanine. CDR3 DNA only is kept here, 42 bases in frame from base 1. Read against the paper, the sample's time point label means: newly diagnosed GD, antithyroid drugs for less than 3 months. RNA was extracted from PBMCs in TRIzol for both TCR sequencing and RNA sequencing. The diagnosis of Graves' disease followed American Thyroid Association guidelines. Patients for the study were recruited at an endocrinology department in Xi'an, China. From each patient, around 9 milliliters of peripheral blood was collected into an EDTA anticoagulant tube. Ficoll Paque Plus density gradient separation was used to isolate PBMCs, and no further T cell sorting was performed. An Agilent 2100 Bioanalyzer and agarose gel were used to assess RNA quality, and a NanoDrop 2000 was used to measure RNA concentration.

The sample is drawn from a study of regulatory T cells in long-lasting Graves disease (dated by TCRdb to about 2021). About the full investigation: In the newly diagnosed Graves' disease group, patients had been taking antithyroid drugs for less than 3 months. This study used TCR sequencing and RNA sequencing of peripheral blood to compare persistent Graves' disease patients against newly diagnosed Graves' disease patients. The study was conducted in China and was registered as a clinical trial. TCR sequencing covered 13 persistent and approximately 20 newly diagnosed Graves' disease patients, 33 samples in total.

Points the paper makes about the study in general: Because the primary lesion, thyroid tissue, could not be accessed, the study looked at peripheral blood alone. TRBV28, TRBJ1-2 and TRBJ2-5 were preferentially used in persistent disease, while TRBV20-1 and TRBJ2-1 were favored in newly diagnosed disease. Persistent patients shared more public clonotypes among themselves (under 3,000) than newly diagnosed patients did (about 1,000). Compared with newly diagnosed patients, patients with persistent Graves' disease had lower TCR Shannon entropy and fewer highly expanded clones, which suggests clonal expansion. The authors noted that the small sample size was a limitation that may lower accuracy. Sequencing and analysis were restricted to the TCR beta chain.

This sample was also put to use in a study of T cells in Graves' hyperthyroidism and ophthalmopathy. As described in the second report: Stable Graves' hyperthyroidism was defined as no progression to ophthalmopathy during 18 months of follow-up. The hyperthyroidism patients were between 18 and 65 years old and newly diagnosed, with a disease duration of less than 2 months. Any patient with an uncontrolled infection, another autoimmune disease, pregnancy or lactation was excluded. Diagnoses were established on the basis of clinical symptoms, serum thyroxine and TRAb, thyroid ultrasound, and orbital computed tomography. For the first round of RT-PCR on the TCR CDR3, the HTBI primer set was used together with the Qiagen OneStep RT-PCR kit. Blood samples also contained most of the expanded thyroid clonotypes (frequency above 0.001), which suggests that blood repertoires may reflect thyroid immune responses. Ophthalmopathy was separated from stable hyperthyroidism by a 13 V-J signature model, with around 90% sensitivity and approximately 81% specificity obtained in cross-validation and 80%/75% obtained in testing. In validation, progression to ophthalmopathy was predicted by the model with 65% to 71% sensitivity and around 75% specificity, a median of about 6.4 months before onset. TCR V-J signatures able to tell the groups apart were searched for in a discovery cohort of 90 to 100 patients, of whom fewer than 45 had Graves' ophthalmopathy and under 65 had stable Graves' hyperthyroidism. Prospective prediction of ophthalmopathy was tested in an independent validation cohort of some 20 hyperthyroidism patients and around 16 patients who later progressed to ophthalmopathy. The approximately 100 discovery patients were divided at random into training and test sets in a 7:3 ratio. Thyroid tissue and blood T-cell repertoires from more than 5 Graves' hyperthyroidism patients were also compared in the study. After sampling, hyperthyroidism patients received methimazole starting at 30 mg daily, and ophthalmopathy patients received high-dose intravenous methylprednisolone. Libraries were constructed in a second round of multiplex PCR, after which size selection and purification were carried out. Libraries were sequenced paired-end with 100 bp reads on an Illumina HiSeq2000. SOAPnuke was used to process the raw data, removing reads that contained adapters or uncalled bases, had a mean Phred below 15, or lacked an exact match to the constant primer or identifier. High-quality paired reads were merged using COPE v1.2.5, and each unique nucleotide sequence was defined as a clonotype. Clonotypes were aligned to IMGT TRBV, TRBD and TRBJ reference segments using MiTCR v1.1. Analysis was restricted to V-J combinations with a frequency above 0.0001, which covered about 99% of repertoires. The TCS score was defined as F50 (clonal expansion) divided by E x V (chaos), with BLOSUM62-based TCRdist calculated between CDR3 peptides within each V-J. Welch's t-statistics and random forest reduced approximately 520 V-J features to 10 to 15, which were used in a naive Bayes classifier (R e1071). No statistical method was used to set the sample size in advance, and investigators knew the group allocation. The paper reports TCR Vbeta CDR3 sequencing of fewer than 150 peripheral blood samples: under 45 ophthalmopathy, about 75 hyperthyroidism and about 17 progressor patients.

Sequencing was performed on peripheral blood mononuclear cells (PBMCs), taken at new diagnosis, from a patient treated with antithyroid drugs. This chain joins TRBV5-6 to TRBJ1-1; a tentative D match to TRBD1 spans 5 bases. This TCR derives from a woman between 25 and 40 years old with Graves disease. Donor details come from another sample of the same person, matched by shared clones. The DNA reads as follows: TGTGCCAGCAGCTTGATCGGGGCTGGCACTGAAGCTTTCTTT. Translated, this is CASSLIGAGTEAFF.